The T cell receptor beta chain under discussion was sequenced for a study of shared clonotypes between healthy human individuals. CDR3 size: 16 residues. V trimming: 4 bases; J trimming: 5 bases; junction bases outside the gene matches: 12. CDR1 is SEHNR, CDR2 FQNEAQ, per germline (reference sequence). Study findings and constraints: In general, naive subsets displayed greater estimated richness than memory subsets did.

Clones were sequenced by immunoSEQ multiplex PCR, and TCRdb holds only the in-frame ones, with some missing. In the table there are a few million clones, 90% to 95% of which are singletons. Naive CD8 populations comprised CD45RO-negative cells positively selected for CCR7, excluding terminally differentiated effector memory CD45RA+ cells. Adult donors, all healthy and HIV-negative, had no recent acute infections or vaccinations. This clone was detected once. Its antigen is currently unknown. The TCR sequence derives from a man aged 18 to 30 in good health. Some clones in this sample may be carry-over from other donors' samples. The sequenced sample was naive CD8+ T cells from PBMCs. The chain uses TRBV7-9 and TRBJ2-7; TRBD2 matches 9 bases. In nucleotides, the CDR3 is TGTGCCAGCAGCTCCCGGCTGGCGGGAGGGCCAAACGAGCAGTACTTC. It codes for CASSSRLAGGPNEQYF.